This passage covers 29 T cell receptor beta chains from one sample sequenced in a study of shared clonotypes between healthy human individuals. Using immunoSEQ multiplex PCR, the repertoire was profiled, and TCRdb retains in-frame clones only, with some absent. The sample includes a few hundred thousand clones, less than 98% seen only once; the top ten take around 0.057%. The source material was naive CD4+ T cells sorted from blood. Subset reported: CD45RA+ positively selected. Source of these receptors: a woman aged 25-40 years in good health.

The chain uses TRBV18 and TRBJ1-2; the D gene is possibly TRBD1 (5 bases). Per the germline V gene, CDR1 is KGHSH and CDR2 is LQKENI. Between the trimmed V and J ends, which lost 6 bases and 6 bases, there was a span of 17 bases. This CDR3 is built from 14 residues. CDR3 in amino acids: CASSPGFVGDGYTF. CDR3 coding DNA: TGTGCCAGCTCCCCAGGGTTTGTAGGCGATGGCTACACCTTC.

This CDR3 is CATLGGGGNTEAFF. For the CDR3, the DNA is TGTGCCACTCTCGGGGGCGGGGGGAACACTGAAGCTTTCTTT. The V gene is TRBV28, the J gene TRBJ1-1; tentatively, D is TRBD1 (6 bases). The CDR3 contains 14 residues. V was shortened by 10 bases and J by 1 base, with 16 bases between the two germline ends. Germline V CDR1 and CDR2: MDHEN, SYDVKM.

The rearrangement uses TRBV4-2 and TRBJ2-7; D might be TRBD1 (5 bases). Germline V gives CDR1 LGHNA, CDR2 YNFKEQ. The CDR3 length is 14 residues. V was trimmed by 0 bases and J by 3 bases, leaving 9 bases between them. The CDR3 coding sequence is TGTGCCAGCAGCCAAGAGTTCGACAGCTACGAGCAGTACTTC. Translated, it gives CASSQEFDSYEQYF.

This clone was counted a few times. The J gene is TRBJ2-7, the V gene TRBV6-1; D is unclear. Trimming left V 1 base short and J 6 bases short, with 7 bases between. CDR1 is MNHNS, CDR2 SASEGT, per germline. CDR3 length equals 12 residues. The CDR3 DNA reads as TGTGCCAGCAGTGAAGGAGTGGTCGAGCAGTACTTC. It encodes CASSEGVVEQYF.

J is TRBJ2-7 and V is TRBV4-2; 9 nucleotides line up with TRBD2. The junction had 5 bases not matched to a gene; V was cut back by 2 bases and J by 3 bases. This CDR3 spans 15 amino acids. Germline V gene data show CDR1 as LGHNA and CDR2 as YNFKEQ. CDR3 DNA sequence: TGTGCCAGCAGCCAATACCTAGCGGGAAGCTACGAGCAGTACTTC. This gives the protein CASSQYLAGSYEQYF.

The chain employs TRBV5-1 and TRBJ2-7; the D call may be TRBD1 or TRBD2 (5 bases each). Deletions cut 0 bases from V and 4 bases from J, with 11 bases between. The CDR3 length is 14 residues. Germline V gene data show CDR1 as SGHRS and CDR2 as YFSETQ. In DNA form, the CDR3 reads TGCGCCAGCAGCTTGGGGGACCCCTCGTACGAGCAGTACTTC. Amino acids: CASSLGDPSYEQYF.

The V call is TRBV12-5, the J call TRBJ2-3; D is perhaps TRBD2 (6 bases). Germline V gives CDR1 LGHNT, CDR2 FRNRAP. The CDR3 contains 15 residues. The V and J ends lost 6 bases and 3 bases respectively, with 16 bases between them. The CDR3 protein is CASGWLAIITDTQYF. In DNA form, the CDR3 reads TGTGCTAGTGGCTGGCTAGCGATAATAACAGATACGCAGTATTTT.

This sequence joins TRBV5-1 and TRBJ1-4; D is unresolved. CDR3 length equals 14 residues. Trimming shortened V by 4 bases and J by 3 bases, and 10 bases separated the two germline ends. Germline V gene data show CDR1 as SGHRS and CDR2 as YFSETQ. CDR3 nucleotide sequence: TGCGCCAGCAGCAGCTCCGGAGCTAATGAAAAACTGTTTTTT. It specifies CASSSSGANEKLFF.

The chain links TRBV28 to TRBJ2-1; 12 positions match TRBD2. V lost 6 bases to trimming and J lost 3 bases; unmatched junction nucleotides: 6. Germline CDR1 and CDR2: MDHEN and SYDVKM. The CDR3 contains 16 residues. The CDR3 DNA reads TGTGCCAGCAGCATATCTAGCGGGAGGGTCTACAATGAGCAGTTCTTC. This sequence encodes CASSISSGRVYNEQFF.

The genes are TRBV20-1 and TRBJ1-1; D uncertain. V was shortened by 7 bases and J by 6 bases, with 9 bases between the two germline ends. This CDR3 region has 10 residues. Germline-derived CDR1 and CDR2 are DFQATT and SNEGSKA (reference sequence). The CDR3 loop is CSVRNSEAFF. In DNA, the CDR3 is TGCAGTGTCAGAAATTCTGAAGCTTTCTTT.

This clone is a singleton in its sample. The CDR3 here is CASSLSFTANTGELFF. The CDR3 DNA reads as TGTGCCAGCAGTTTATCGTTCACGGCTAACACCGGGGAGCTGTTTTTT. The chain employs TRBV27 and TRBJ2-2; D remains ambiguous. CDR3 length equals 16 residues. Trimming shortened V by 0 bases and J by 2 bases, and 10 bases separated the two germline ends. Germline lookup yields CDR1 MNHEY and CDR2 SMNVEV (reference sequence).

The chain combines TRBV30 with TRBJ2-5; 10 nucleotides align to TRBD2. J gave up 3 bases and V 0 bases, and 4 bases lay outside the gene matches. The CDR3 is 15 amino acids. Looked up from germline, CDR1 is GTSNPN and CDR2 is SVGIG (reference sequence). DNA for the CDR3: TGTGCCTGGAGTGTCCGGACTAGCGGAAAAGAGACCCAGTACTTC. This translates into CAWSVRTSGKETQYF.

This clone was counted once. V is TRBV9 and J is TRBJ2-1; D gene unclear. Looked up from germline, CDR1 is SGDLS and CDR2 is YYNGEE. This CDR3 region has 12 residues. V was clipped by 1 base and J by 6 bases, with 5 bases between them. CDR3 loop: CASSVSRNEQFF. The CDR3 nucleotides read TGTGCCAGCAGCGTATCGCGCAATGAGCAGTTCTTC.

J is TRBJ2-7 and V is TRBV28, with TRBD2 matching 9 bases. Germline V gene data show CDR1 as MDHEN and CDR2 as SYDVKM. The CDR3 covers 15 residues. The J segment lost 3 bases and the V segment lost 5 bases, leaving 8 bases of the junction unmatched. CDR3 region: CASSTMPSGNYEQYF. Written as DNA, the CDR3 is TGTGCCAGCAGTACCATGCCTAGCGGGAACTACGAGCAGTACTTC.

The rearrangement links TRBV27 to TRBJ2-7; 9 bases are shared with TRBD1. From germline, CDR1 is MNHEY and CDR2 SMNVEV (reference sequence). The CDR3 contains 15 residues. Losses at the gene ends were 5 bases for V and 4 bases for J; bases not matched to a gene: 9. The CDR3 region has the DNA TGTGCCAGCAGTAAAAGGACAGGGGAGGTTTACGAGCAGTACTTC. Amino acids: CASSKRTGEVYEQYF.

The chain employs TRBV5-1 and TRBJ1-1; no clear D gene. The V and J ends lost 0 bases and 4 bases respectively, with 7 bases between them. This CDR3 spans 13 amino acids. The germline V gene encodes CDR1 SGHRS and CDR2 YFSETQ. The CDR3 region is CASSLAPGTEAFF. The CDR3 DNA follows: TGCGCCAGCAGCTTGGCACCGGGCACTGAAGCTTTCTTT.

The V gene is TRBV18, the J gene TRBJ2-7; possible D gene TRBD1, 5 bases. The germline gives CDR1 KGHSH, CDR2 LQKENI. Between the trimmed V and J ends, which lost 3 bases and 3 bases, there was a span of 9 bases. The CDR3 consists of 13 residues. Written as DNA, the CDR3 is TGTGCCAGCTCACCGGCCAGGGTCTACGAGCAGTACTTC. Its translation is CASSPARVYEQYF.

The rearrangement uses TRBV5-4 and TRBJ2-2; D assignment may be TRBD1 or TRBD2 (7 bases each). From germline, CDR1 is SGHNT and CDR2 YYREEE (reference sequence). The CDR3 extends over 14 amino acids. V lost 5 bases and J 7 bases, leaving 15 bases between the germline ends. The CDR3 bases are TGTGCCAGCAGGTCGACAGGGAGGGGCGGGGAGCTGTTTTTT. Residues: CASRSTGRGGELFF.

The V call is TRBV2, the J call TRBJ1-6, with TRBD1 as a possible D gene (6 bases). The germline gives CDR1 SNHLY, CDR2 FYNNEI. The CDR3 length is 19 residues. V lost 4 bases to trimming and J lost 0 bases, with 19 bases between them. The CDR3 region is CASSVPGGGQNSYNSPLHF. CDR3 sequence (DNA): TGTGCCAGCAGTGTCCCGGGCGGGGGGCAAAACTCCTATAATTCACCCCTCCACTTT.

The CDR3: CASSLVGAGTYEQYF. CDR3 DNA: TGCGCCAGCAGCTTGGTAGGGGCGGGAACCTACGAGCAGTACTTC. The chain joins TRBV5-1 to TRBJ2-5, with D possibly TRBD2 on 6 matching bases. The end of the DNA is better explained by TRBJ2-7, so the J call may be wrong. Per the germline V gene, CDR1 is SGHRS and CDR2 is YFSETQ. The CDR3 loop spans 15 amino acids.

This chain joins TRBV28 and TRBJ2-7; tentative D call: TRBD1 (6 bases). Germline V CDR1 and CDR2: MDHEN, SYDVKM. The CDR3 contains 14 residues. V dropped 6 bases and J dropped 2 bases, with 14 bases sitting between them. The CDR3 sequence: CASRAGTPPYEQYF. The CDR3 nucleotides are TGTGCCAGCAGAGCCGGGACACCACCCTACGAGCAGTACTTC. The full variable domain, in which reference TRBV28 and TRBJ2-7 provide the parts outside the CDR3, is DVKVTQSSRYLVKRTGEKVFLECVQDMDHENMFWYRQDPGLGLRLIYFSYDVKMKEKGDIPEGYSVSREKKERFSLILESASTNQTSMYLCASRAGTPPYEQYFGPGTRLTVT.

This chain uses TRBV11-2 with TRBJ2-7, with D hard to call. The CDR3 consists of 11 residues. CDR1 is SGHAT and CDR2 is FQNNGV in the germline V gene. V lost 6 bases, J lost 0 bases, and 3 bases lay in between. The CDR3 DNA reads TGTGCCAGCAGGACCTCCTACGAGCAGTACTTC. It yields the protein CASRTSYEQYF. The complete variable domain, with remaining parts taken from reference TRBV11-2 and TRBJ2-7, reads EAGVAQSPRYKIIEKRQSVAFWCNPISGHATLYWYQQILGQGPKLLIQFQNNGVVDDSQLPKDRFSAERLKGVDSTLKIQPAKLEDSAVYLCASRTSYEQYFGPGTRLTVT.

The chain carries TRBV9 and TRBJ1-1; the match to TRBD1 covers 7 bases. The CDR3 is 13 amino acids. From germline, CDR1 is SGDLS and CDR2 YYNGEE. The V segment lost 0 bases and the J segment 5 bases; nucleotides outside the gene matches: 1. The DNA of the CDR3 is TGTGCCAGCAGCGTAGAACAGGGGACTGAAGCTTTCTTT. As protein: CASSVEQGTEAFF.

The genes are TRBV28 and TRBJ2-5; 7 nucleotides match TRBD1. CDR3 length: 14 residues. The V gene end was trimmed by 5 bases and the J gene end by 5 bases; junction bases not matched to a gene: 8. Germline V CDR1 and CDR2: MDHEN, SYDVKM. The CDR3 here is CASSTHRGWETQYF. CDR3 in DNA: TGTGCCAGCAGTACGCACAGGGGTTGGGAGACCCAGTACTTC.

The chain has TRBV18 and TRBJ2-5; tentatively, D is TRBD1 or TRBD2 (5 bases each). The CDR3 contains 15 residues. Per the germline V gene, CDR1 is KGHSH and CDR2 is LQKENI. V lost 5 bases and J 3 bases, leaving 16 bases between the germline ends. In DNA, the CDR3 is TGTGCCAGCTCAAGAACAAATGTGGGGGAAGAGACCCAGTACTTC. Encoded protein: CASSRTNVGEETQYF.

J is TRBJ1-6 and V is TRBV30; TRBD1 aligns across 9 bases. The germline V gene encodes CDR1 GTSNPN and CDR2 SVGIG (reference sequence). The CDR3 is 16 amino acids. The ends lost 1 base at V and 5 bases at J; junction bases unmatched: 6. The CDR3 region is CAWSADRGTHNSPLHF. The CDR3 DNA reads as TGTGCCTGGAGTGCGGACAGGGGTACGCATAATTCACCCCTCCACTTT.

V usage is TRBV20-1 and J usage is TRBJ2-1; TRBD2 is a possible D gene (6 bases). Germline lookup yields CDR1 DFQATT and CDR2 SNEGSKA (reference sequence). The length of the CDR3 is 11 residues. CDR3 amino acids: CSRGSPDEQFF. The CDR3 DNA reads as TGCAGCCGGGGGAGCCCCGATGAGCAGTTCTTC.

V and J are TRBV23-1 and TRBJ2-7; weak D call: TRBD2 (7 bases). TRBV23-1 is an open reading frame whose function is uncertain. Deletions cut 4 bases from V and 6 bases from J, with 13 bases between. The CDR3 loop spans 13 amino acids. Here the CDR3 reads CASSRAGEGEQYF. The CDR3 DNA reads TGCGCCAGCAGTCGTGCAGGGGAGGGCGAGCAGTACTTC.

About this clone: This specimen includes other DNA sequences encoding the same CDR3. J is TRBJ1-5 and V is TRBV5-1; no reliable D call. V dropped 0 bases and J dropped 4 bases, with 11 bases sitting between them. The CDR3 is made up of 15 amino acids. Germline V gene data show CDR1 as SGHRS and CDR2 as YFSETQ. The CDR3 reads CASSLEGGSNQPQHF. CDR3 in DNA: TGCGCCAGCAGCTTGGAAGGAGGGTCGAATCAGCCCCAGCATTTT.